The 5 T cell receptor beta chains given below trace back to one sample, sequenced in a study of shared clonotypes between healthy human individuals. Assay: immunoSEQ multiplex PCR; the TCRdb copy retains only in-frame clones and omits some. Of 800,000 or so clones detected, 90% to 97% appear once; the ten largest clones hold over 0.2%. CD8 cells classed as naive were CD45RO-negative and positively selected for CCR7, excluding terminally differentiated effector memory CD45RA+ cells. Sequenced sample: naive CD8+ T cells sorted from blood. The receptors come from a man younger than 40 in good health.

This sequence joins TRBV11-2 and TRBJ1-1; 8 bases align to TRBD1. The CDR3 loop spans 15 amino acids. V was clipped by 6 bases and J by 1 base; unmatched bases: 7. Germline V CDR1 and CDR2: SGHAT, FQNNGV. CDR3 residues: CASSPRTGRNTEAFF. The CDR3, as DNA: TGTGCCAGCAGTCCTAGGACAGGGCGGAACACTGAAGCTTTCTTT.

The chain links TRBV5-1 to TRBJ2-7; perhaps TRBD2 as D (6 bases). Germline V lookup: CDR1 SGHRS, CDR2 YFSETQ. CDR3 length: 15 amino acids. V was trimmed by 5 bases and J by 0 bases, leaving 15 bases between them. This chain's CDR3 is CASREEGGDSYEQYF. CDR3 coding DNA: TGCGCCAGCAGGGAGGAAGGAGGGGACTCCTACGAGCAGTACTTC.

V usage is TRBV6-6 and J usage is TRBJ2-1; TRBD2 might be the D (6 bases). Trimming took 5 bases from V and 9 from J, leaving 11 bases between them. Germline lookup yields CDR1 MNHNY and CDR2 SVGAGI (reference sequence). The CDR3 runs 12 residues. CDR3 in amino acids: CASSPLATEQFF. CDR3 sequence (DNA): TGTGCCAGCAGTCCTCTAGCGACTGAGCAGTTCTTC.

CDR3 in amino acids: CASSLSDQETQYF. The CDR3 bases are TGTGCCAGCAGCTTGTCAGATCAAGAGACCCAGTACTTC. The chain couples TRBV5-6 to TRBJ2-5, with D unclear. Per the germline V gene, CDR1 is SGHDT and CDR2 is YYEEEE. The CDR3 is 13 amino acids. V was shortened by 1 base and J by 2 bases, with 6 bases between the two germline ends.

The rearrangement uses TRBV28 and TRBJ2-1; 7 positions match TRBD2. CDR1 is MDHEN, CDR2 SYDVKM, per germline. This CDR3 has 14 amino acids. V was clipped by 8 bases and J by 3 bases; unmatched bases: 7. DNA of the CDR3: TGTGCCAGCGAGGCGGGAGTACTCTACAATGAGCAGTTCTTC. Amino acid sequence: CASEAGVLYNEQFF.